The source of this TCR beta chain is a study of vaccination and CD4 T cells after COVID-19. Findings of the study overall: Data came from relatively few convalescent patients and lacked early post-infection timepoints.

This CDR3 has 13 residues. Germline V gene sequence: CDR1 DFQATT, CDR2 SNEGSKA (reference sequence). The Oncomine TCR Beta short-read assay sequenced DNA from cultured CD4+ T cells. Using its own MiXCR run on the PCR reads, TCRdb lists one record per CDR3 protein. The profile shows fewer than 25,000 distinct CDR3 sequences, over 35% of them singletons. About this clonotype: The antigen is not known. A junction boundary mismatches the germline segment, possibly from a read error.

Treatment here: approximately nine-day PBMC culture with coronavirus spike peptide pools or control peptides (ViraFEST assay). The receptor comes from a human donor who received a COVID-19 vaccine. Source: CD4+ T cells from blood, cultured in vitro, taken before SARS-CoV-2 vaccination. The chain is built from TRBV20-1 and TRBJ2-7, with 11 bases that match TRBD2. The CDR3 loop reads CSARETSGAREWF. The CDR3 bases are TGCAGTGCTAGGGAGACTAGCGGGGCCCGGGAATGGTTC.